These 21 T cell receptor beta chains were sequenced from one sample in a study of radiotherapy plus CTLA-4 blockade in lung cancer. Produced via immunoSEQ multiplex PCR; TCRdb's table is partial and in-frame only. Here the sample spans about 28,000 clones, 78% being singletons. The sequences come from peripheral blood, collected from a patient treated with radiotherapy plus ipilimumab. These receptors were collected from a human donor with non-small cell lung cancer who had stable disease on radiotherapy plus ipilimumab.

This clone was picked up one time. The J gene is TRBJ1-2, the V gene TRBV9; D possibly corresponds to TRBD1 (5 bases). V was clipped by 0 bases and J by 5 bases, with 14 bases between them. This CDR3 has 15 residues. Germline V gene sequence: CDR1 SGDLS, CDR2 YYNGEE. This CDR3 is CASSVEGAGVYGYTF. Written as DNA, the CDR3 is TGTGCCAGCAGCGTAGAAGGGGCTGGGGTATATGGCTACACCTTC.

This clone was counted a single time. V gene TRBV29-1 combines with J gene TRBJ1-1, with D possibly being TRBD1 (6 bases). The V and J ends lost 7 bases and 6 bases respectively, with 15 bases between them. Germline CDR1 and CDR2: SQVTM and ANQGSEA. CDR3 length: 12 amino acids. CDR3 amino acids: CSGIEQGPEAFF. The CDR3 coding sequence is TGCAGCGGGATCGAACAGGGACCTGAAGCTTTCTTT.

This chain connects TRBV2 to TRBJ2-6; D gene ambiguous. Trimming took off 5 bases at V and 5 bases at J, with 25 bases between the two ends. This CDR3 is 19 amino acids long. The V gene's germline CDR1 is SNHLY and CDR2 FYNNEI. Here the CDR3 DNA reads TGTGCCAGCAGTAATAAACTTTACCGATACAAAAGTCGGGCCAACGTCCTGACTTTC. Translating it yields CASSNKLYRYKSRANVLTF.

The rearrangement joins TRBV5-4 to TRBJ2-5; TRBD1 matches 12 bases. The V and J ends lost 4 bases and 4 bases, in that order; junction bases with no gene match: 8. The CDR3 runs to 16 residues. Germline CDR1 and CDR2: SGHNT and YYREEE (reference sequence). The CDR3 DNA reads TGTGCCAGCAGCCCAACGGGACAGGGGGCGTTAGAGACCCAGTACTTC. Protein: CASSPTGQGALETQYF.

The rearrangement links TRBV5-6 to TRBJ2-6; D may be TRBD1 (7 bases). The germline V gene encodes CDR1 SGHDT and CDR2 YYEEEE. CDR3 size: 16 residues. V was cut by 7 bases and J by 2 bases, with 16 bases left in between. CDR3 region: CASGGTVQAGANVLTF. In nucleotides, the CDR3 is TGTGCCAGCGGCGGGACAGTACAAGCTGGGGCCAACGTCCTGACTTTC.

The chain has TRBV7-2 and TRBJ1-4, with a possible D match to TRBD1 (5 bases). This CDR3 is 15 amino acids long. The germline V gene encodes CDR1 SGHTA and CDR2 FQGNSA. V was cut by 5 bases and J by 0 bases, with 10 bases left in between. The CDR3 DNA sequence: TGTGCCAGCAGCGACGGACACGCAACTAATGAAAAACTGTTTTTT. This translates into CASSDGHATNEKLFF.

The genes are TRBV13 and TRBJ1-1; D not resolved. From germline, CDR1 is PRHDT and CDR2 FYEKMQ (reference sequence). This CDR3 contains 12 residues. The germline V and J ends were trimmed by 2 bases and 8 bases, with 9 bases remaining between them. The chain's CDR3 is CASSLRGREAFF. CDR3 sequence (DNA): TGTGCCAGCAGCTTAAGAGGGAGAGAAGCTTTCTTT. The full variable domain, in which reference TRBV13 and TRBJ1-1 provide the parts outside the CDR3, is AAGVIQSPRHLIKEKRETATLKCYPIPRHDTVYWYQQGPGQDPQFLISFYEKMQSDKGSIPDRFSAQQFSDYHSELNMSSLELGDSALYFCASSLRGREAFFGQGTRLTVV.

V is TRBV5-6 and J is TRBJ1-2, with TRBD1 identical over 7 bases. Germline values: CDR1 SGHDT, CDR2 YYEEEE. This CDR3 spans 14 amino acids. V was clipped by 4 bases and J by 3 bases; unmatched bases: 6. The CDR3 here is CASSPTGIDYGYTF. In nucleotides, the CDR3 is TGTGCCAGCAGCCCGACAGGGATCGACTATGGCTACACCTTC.

The chain joins TRBV7-6 to TRBJ1-5; D possibly corresponds to TRBD1 (6 bases). There are 14 residues in the CDR3. Germline V gives CDR1 SGHVS, CDR2 FNYEAQ. With 5 bases removed from V and 4 bases from J, the gap between germline ends came to 12 bases. The CDR3 coding sequence is TGTGCCAGCAGCCAGGGGCCAGGGAATCAGCCCCAGCATTTT. Residues: CASSQGPGNQPQHF.

The chain joins TRBV29-1 to TRBJ2-1; no reliable D call. Germline V lookup: CDR1 SQVTM, CDR2 ANQGSEA. V was trimmed by 5 bases and J by 3 bases, leaving 8 bases between them. This CDR3 has 12 residues. The CDR3 is CSVRLDYNEQFF. In DNA, the CDR3 is TGCAGCGTTAGGTTAGACTACAATGAGCAGTTCTTC.

The chain recombines TRBV5-1 with TRBJ2-1; 10 nucleotides line up with TRBD2. CDR1 SGHRS and CDR2 YFSETQ come from the germline V gene. The CDR3 length is 15 residues. V dropped 2 bases and J dropped 4; count of bases not matched to a gene: 3. The CDR3 protein is CASSLELAGYNEQFF. Written as DNA, the CDR3 is TGCGCCAGCAGCTTAGAACTAGCGGGGTACAATGAGCAGTTCTTC. The full variable domain, rest sourced from reference TRBV5-1 and TRBJ2-1, is KAGVTQTPRYLIKTRGQQVTLSCSPISGHRSVSWYQQTPGQGLQFLFEYFSETQRNKGNFPGRFSGRQFSNSRSEMNVSTLELGDSALYLCASSLELAGYNEQFFGPGTRLTVL.

The sample holds a few counts of this clone. V is TRBV6-4 and J is TRBJ2-7; 9 bases match TRBD2. CDR3 length: 15 residues. The germline V gene has CDR1 MRHNA and CDR2 SNTAGT. The V segment lost 4 bases and the J segment 2 bases; nucleotides outside the gene matches: 6. The CDR3 is CASSGERGAAYEQYV. CDR3 DNA: TGTGCCAGCAGTGGAGAGCGGGGGGCAGCCTACGAGCAGTACGTC.

V usage is TRBV5-1 and J usage is TRBJ1-1, with D unresolved. In germline, CDR1 is SGHRS, CDR2 YFSETQ. Trimming pared 4 bases from V and 6 bases from J, leaving 13 bases between. The CDR3 runs to 13 residues. The CDR3 sequence is CASSPGPRAEAFF. The CDR3 region has the DNA TGCGCCAGCAGCCCCGGACCTCGGGCTGAAGCTTTCTTT. The whole variable domain, remainder taken from reference TRBV5-1 and TRBJ1-1, is KAGVTQTPRYLIKTRGQQVTLSCSPISGHRSVSWYQQTPGQGLQFLFEYFSETQRNKGNFPGRFSGRQFSNSRSEMNVSTLELGDSALYLCASSPGPRAEAFFGQGTRLTVV.

This chain connects TRBV7-9 to TRBJ1-5; TRBD1 might be the D (6 bases). The V and J ends lost 5 bases and 9 bases respectively, with 17 bases between them. Germline loops: CDR1 SEHNR, CDR2 FQNEAQ (reference sequence). The CDR3 loop spans 14 amino acids. The CDR3 DNA sequence: TGTGCCAGCAGCGCGACAGGTCAAGGGGGGCCCCAGCATTTT. It encodes CASSATGQGGPQHF.

V and J are TRBV28 and TRBJ2-3; unclear D gene. Germline V gives CDR1 MDHEN, CDR2 SYDVKM. Trimming took 2 bases from V and 5 from J, leaving 11 bases between them. This CDR3 has 14 residues. The CDR3 nucleotides read TGTGCCAGCAGTTTAAAGAGCATGGTAGATACGCAGTATTTT. It is translated as CASSLKSMVDTQYF.

The chain joins TRBV30 to TRBJ2-7; D is perhaps TRBD2 (5 bases). Trimming pared 6 bases from V and 6 bases from J, leaving 21 bases between. This CDR3 comprises 14 residues. The germline CDR1 and CDR2 sequences are GTSNPN and SVGIG (reference sequence). In nucleotides, the CDR3 is TGTGCCTGCCTGTGGGCAGAGCGGCGTGGCGAGCAGTACTTC. Protein sequence: CACLWAERRGEQYF.

This rearrangement joins TRBV13 to TRBJ2-1; 10 positions match TRBD2. CDR3 size: 15 residues. The germline V gene encodes CDR1 PRHDT and CDR2 FYEKMQ (reference sequence). The ends lost 5 bases at V and 4 bases at J; junction bases unmatched: 5. CDR3 region: CASSISGGSYNEQFF. In DNA form, the CDR3 reads TGTGCCAGCAGCATTAGCGGGGGGTCTTACAATGAGCAGTTCTTC.

This sequence joins TRBV10-2 and TRBJ1-2, with D maybe TRBD1 (6 bases). Trimming took off 3 bases at V and 4 bases at J, with 24 bases between the two ends. The CDR3 is 18 amino acids. In germline, CDR1 is WSHSY, CDR2 SAAADI. CDR3 in amino acids: CASSETSQGWGSGYGYTF. For the CDR3, the DNA is TGCGCCAGCAGTGAAACTAGCCAGGGGTGGGGTAGTGGCTATGGCTACACCTTC.

This rearrangement joins TRBV5-1 to TRBJ1-1, with 8 bases identical to TRBD1. The length of the CDR3 is 14 residues. Unmatched junction bases numbered 3, after V lost 4 bases and J lost 1 base. Germline V gene data show CDR1 as SGHRS and CDR2 as YFSETQ. In DNA form, the CDR3 reads TGCGCCAGCAGCGTCGACAGGGGGAACACTGAAGCTTTCTTT. Protein product: CASSVDRGNTEAFF.

The V gene is TRBV28, the J gene TRBJ1-2; weak D call: TRBD1 (6 bases). The CDR3 has 14 amino acids. Germline V lookup: CDR1 MDHEN, CDR2 SYDVKM. V was shortened by 2 bases and J by 8 bases, with 15 bases between the two germline ends. The CDR3 loop is CASSLRDNYRGYTF. The CDR3 nucleotides read TGTGCCAGCAGTTTACGGGACAACTATCGGGGCTACACCTTC.

V usage is TRBV4-2 and J usage is TRBJ2-1; D perhaps matches TRBD1 (6 bases). This CDR3 has 14 residues. Germline loops: CDR1 LGHNA, CDR2 YNFKEQ. Between the trimmed V and J ends, which lost 8 bases and 7 bases, there was a span of 18 bases. CDR3 sequence reads: CASGGGIIRNEQFF. The DNA of the CDR3 is TGTGCCAGCGGTGGGGGCATCATTAGGAATGAGCAGTTCTTC.